Each of the 23 T cell receptor beta chains below was sequenced from the same sample in a study of blood T cell repertoires in COVID-19. The data were produced by immunoSEQ multiplex PCR, yet TCRdb's version contains in-frame clones alone and is incomplete. The data hold around 160,000 clones, with more than 85% observed a single time. Sequencing was done on a sample of peripheral blood. All receptors derive from a woman aged 60 to 75 with COVID-19, enrolled during active disease.

The chain recombines TRBV12-5 with TRBJ1-4, with 7 bases aligning to TRBD1. Trimming took 6 bases from V and 10 from J; bases not matched to a gene: 14. The CDR3 contains 15 residues. Germline V gene data show CDR1 as LGHNT and CDR2 as FRNRAP. This CDR3 is CASGLTGSSSGKLFF. In nucleotides, the CDR3 is TGTGCTAGTGGCCTGACAGGGAGTTCGTCGGGAAAACTGTTTTTT.

In regard to this clone: This CDR3 is also generated by other DNA sequences in the sample. J is TRBJ1-2 and V is TRBV6-5; TRBD1 matches 8 bases. The CDR3 length is 14 residues. Germline V CDR1 and CDR2: MNHEY, SVGAGI. Trimming cost V 5 bases and J 4 bases; bases outside gene matches: 6. For the CDR3, the DNA is TGTGCCAGCAGTCTTGGACAGGGAATCTATGGCTACACCTTC. Residues: CASSLGQGIYGYTF.

V and J are TRBV30 and TRBJ2-1; D may be TRBD2 (5 bases). This CDR3 spans 13 amino acids. Germline CDR1 and CDR2: GTSNPN and SVGIG (reference sequence). Trimming left V 3 bases short and J 3 bases short, with 9 bases between. CDR3 amino acids: CAWSSGVYNEQFF. CDR3 nucleotide sequence: TGTGCCTGGAGCTCCGGGGTCTACAATGAGCAGTTCTTC.

The chain is built from TRBV5-1 and TRBJ2-6; D not resolved. With 1 base removed from V and 0 bases from J, the gap between germline ends came to 8 bases. There are 16 residues in the CDR3. Germline loops: CDR1 SGHRS, CDR2 YFSETQ. The CDR3 DNA reads as TGCGCCAGCAGCTTGATTACGGGCTCTGGGGCCAACGTCCTGACTTTC. Amino acids: CASSLITGSGANVLTF.

V and J are TRBV9 and TRBJ2-1; TRBD2 agrees at 7 bases. CDR1 SGDLS and CDR2 YYNGEE come from the germline V gene. There are 16 residues in the CDR3. The junction had 9 bases not matched to a gene; V was cut back by 4 bases and J by 2 bases. In DNA form, the CDR3 reads TGTGCCAGCAGCCGTATGGGGGGGACTACCTACAATGAGCAGTTCTTC. Protein product: CASSRMGGTTYNEQFF.

The rearrangement links TRBV5-4 to TRBJ2-6, with 8 bases fitting TRBD1. The CDR3 covers 18 residues. V was pared by 5 bases and J by 0 bases, with 10 bases of the junction left unmatched. CDR1 SGHNT and CDR2 YYREEE come from the germline V gene (reference sequence). CDR3 residues: CASRLPGTGSSGANVLTF. The CDR3 nucleotides are TGTGCCAGCAGACTTCCCGGGACAGGTAGCTCTGGGGCCAACGTCCTGACTTTC.

The genes are TRBV12-5 and TRBJ1-1; 7 bases are a match to TRBD1. The V and J ends lost 8 bases and 0 bases, in that order; junction bases with no gene match: 9. Per the germline V gene, CDR1 is LGHNT and CDR2 is FRNRAP. This CDR3 spans 15 amino acids. This chain's CDR3 is CASLGDSLMNTEAFF. CDR3 nucleotide sequence: TGTGCTAGTCTCGGGGACAGCCTCATGAACACTGAAGCTTTCTTT.

The rearrangement uses TRBV18 and TRBJ2-7, with 9 positions matching TRBD1. Trimming cost V 3 bases and J 1 base; bases outside gene matches: 4. The CDR3 sequence is 15 residues long. The V gene's germline CDR1 is KGHSH and CDR2 LQKENI. The CDR3 bases are TGTGCCAGCTCACCCACCGGGACAGGGTCCTACGAGCAGTACTTC. Protein product: CASSPTGTGSYEQYF.

The chain links TRBV10-3 to TRBJ1-1, with no clear D. Deletions cut 4 bases from V and 0 bases from J, with 9 bases between. Germline-derived CDR1 and CDR2 are ENHRY and SYGVKD. There are 14 residues in the CDR3. This CDR3 is CAISGGDLNTEAFF. The CDR3, as DNA: TGTGCCATCAGTGGGGGAGACTTGAACACTGAAGCTTTCTTT.

This clone was seen only a few times. V and J are TRBV7-8 and TRBJ2-7; 9 bases map to TRBD2. Germline CDR1 reads SGHVS; CDR2 reads FQNEAQ. The CDR3 extends over 15 amino acids. Trimming cost V 5 bases and J 0 bases; bases outside gene matches: 5. In DNA form, the CDR3 reads TGTGCCAGCAGCCCTAGCGGGGTGATCTCCTACGAGCAGTACTTC. Translating it yields CASSPSGVISYEQYF.

This clone appeared once. The V and J genes are TRBV5-8 and TRBJ1-6, with TRBD1 as a possible D gene (6 bases). Germline assignment: CDR1 SGHTS and CDR2 YDEGEE. The V gene lost 5 bases and the J gene lost 9 bases, with 15 bases spanning the gap. The CDR3 length is 14 residues. CDR3 nucleotides: TGTGCCAGCAGACCCCACAGGGTGGCTTCACCCCTCCACTTT. As protein: CASRPHRVASPLHF.

The chain couples TRBV11-2 to TRBJ2-1, with TRBD2 matching 7 bases. With V trimmed by 1 base and J by 4 bases, 4 bases remained unmatched. Germline V gives CDR1 SGHAT, CDR2 FQNNGV. CDR3 size: 15 residues. In DNA form, the CDR3 reads TGTGCCAGCAGCTTAGTGGGAGGGAAATACAATGAGCAGTTCTTC. It specifies CASSLVGGKYNEQFF. The full variable domain, with the rest looked up from reference TRBV11-2 and TRBJ2-1, is EAGVAQSPRYKIIEKRQSVAFWCNPISGHATLYWYQQILGQGPKLLIQFQNNGVVDDSQLPKDRFSAERLKGVDSTLKIQPAKLEDSAVYLCASSLVGGKYNEQFFGPGTRLTVL.

To note about this clone: Other DNA sequences in this specimen translate into the identical CDR3. This chain joins TRBV7-2 and TRBJ1-5, with D perhaps TRBD1 (6 bases). With 1 base removed from V and 3 bases from J, the gap between germline ends came to 10 bases. CDR1 and CDR2 from the germline V gene are SGHTA and FQGNSA. The CDR3 covers 15 residues. The CDR3: CASSLDRALNQPQHF. For the CDR3, the DNA is TGTGCCAGCAGCTTAGACAGGGCTCTCAATCAGCCCCAGCATTTT.

This clone was detected once. CDR3 region: CASSLSDRRDTQYF. CDR3 DNA: TGTGCCAGCAGCTTAAGCGACAGGCGGGATACGCAGTATTTT. V gene TRBV7-9 combines with J gene TRBJ2-3; D is perhaps TRBD1 (6 bases). V lost 2 bases, J lost 6 bases, and 12 bases lay in between. In germline, CDR1 is SEHNR, CDR2 FQNEAQ (reference sequence). The CDR3 contains 14 residues.

The chain has TRBV3-1 (or the pseudogene TRBV3-2) and TRBJ1-4; perhaps TRBD1 as D (5 bases). The CDR3 runs 16 residues. Trimming cost V 1 base and J 0 bases, with 9 bases left between them. Germline V CDR1 and CDR2: LGHDT, YNNKEL (reference sequence). CDR3 loop: CASSQGQYATNEKLFF. The CDR3, as DNA: TGTGCCAGCAGCCAAGGACAGTATGCAACTAATGAAAAACTGTTTTTT.

The V gene is TRBV6-4, the J gene TRBJ2-1, with TRBD2 matching over 12 bases. Germline loops: CDR1 MRHNA, CDR2 SNTAGT. The length of the CDR3 is 15 residues. J was trimmed by 4 bases and V by 5 bases; bases with no gene match: 3. Here the CDR3 DNA reads TGTGCCAGCAGTACCGGACTAGCGGGGTACAATGAGCAGTTCTTC. This gives the protein CASSTGLAGYNEQFF.

The V gene is TRBV11-1, the J gene TRBJ2-5, with no clear D. V lost 2 bases and J lost 2, with 12 bases in between. Germline assignment: CDR1 SGHAT and CDR2 FQDESV (reference sequence). The CDR3 length is 15 residues. In nucleotides, the CDR3 is TGTGCCAGCAGCTTAACTACCCCTCCGCAAGAGACCCAGTACTTC. This sequence encodes CASSLTTPPQETQYF.

The CDR3 DNA is TGTGCCAGCAGTGAAGTCAGTACTGGAAACACCATATATTTT. It specifies CASSEVSTGNTIYF. The V and J genes are TRBV6-1 and TRBJ1-3; D is uncertain. Germline lookup yields CDR1 MNHNS and CDR2 SASEGT. The CDR3 is made up of 14 amino acids. Between the trimmed V and J ends, which lost 1 base and 2 bases, there was a span of 6 bases.

The rearrangement links TRBV5-8 to TRBJ2-2; 9 bases map to TRBD1. The CDR3 runs to 19 residues. Germline CDR1 SGHTS, CDR2 YDEGEE. The V and J ends lost 0 bases and 4 bases, in that order; junction bases with no gene match: 13. CDR3 region: CASSLDRGTGILGTGELFF. CDR3 coding DNA: TGTGCCAGCAGCTTGGACCGAGGGACAGGGATTCTGGGCACCGGGGAGCTGTTTTTT.

The rearrangement joins TRBV11-3 to TRBJ2-5; the match to TRBD1 covers 7 bases. CDR1 is SGHNT and CDR2 is YENEEA in the germline V gene. The J segment lost 2 bases and the V segment lost 5 bases, leaving 11 bases of the junction unmatched. This CDR3 region has 16 residues. The CDR3 loop reads CASSAAGTANQETQYF. CDR3 coding DNA: TGTGCCAGCAGCGCCGCCGGGACAGCTAATCAAGAGACCCAGTACTTC.

A single count supports this clone. V and J are TRBV7-3 and TRBJ2-3; D ambiguous. This CDR3 contains 15 residues. Between the trimmed V and J ends, which lost 6 bases and 0 bases, there was a span of 13 bases. Per germline, CDR1 SGHTA and CDR2 FQGTGA. CDR3 nucleotides: TGTGCCAGCAGTTCTCTCTTAGCTAGCACAGATACGCAGTATTTT. It codes for CASSSLLASTDTQYF.

This rearrangement joins TRBV11-2 to TRBJ1-3; D gene unclear. V was cut by 4 bases and J by 2 bases, with 18 bases left in between. The CDR3 covers 17 residues. The germline gives CDR1 SGHAT, CDR2 FQNNGV. CDR3 coding DNA: TGTGCCAGCAGCTCCCCCTCTGGACTCCTGACTGGAAACACCATATATTTT. As protein: CASSSPSGLLTGNTIYF. The variable domain in full, with the rest retrieved from reference TRBV11-2 and TRBJ1-3, is EAGVAQSPRYKIIEKRQSVAFWCNPISGHATLYWYQQILGQGPKLLIQFQNNGVVDDSQLPKDRFSAERLKGVDSTLKIQPAKLEDSAVYLCASSSPSGLLTGNTIYFGEGSWLTVV.

The V call is TRBV10-3, the J call TRBJ2-3; maybe TRBD1 (5 bases). V gave up 0 bases and J gave up 6 bases, with 10 bases separating them. There are 14 residues in the CDR3. The germline CDR1 and CDR2 sequences are ENHRY and SYGVKD. The CDR3: CAISESTGWDTQYF. CDR3 sequence (DNA): TGTGCCATCAGTGAGTCAACAGGTTGGGATACGCAGTATTTT.